What follows are 20 T cell receptor beta chains derived from one specimen sequenced in a study of blood T cell repertoires in COVID-19 (dated by TCRdb to the early 2020s). The receptor library was made with the immunoSEQ multiplex PCR assay. This is the immuneACCESS table as TCRdb keeps it, with only in-frame sequences that have V and J called. A part of the clones is gone; compared with another copy, unresolved V genes explain less than half, and the rest is unexplained. The sample profile shows 55,000 to 80,000 clones; approximately 82% of them were found once. Clones ranked in the top ten supply approximately 5.3% of the sample. Sequenced: peripheral blood. The receptors shown here come from a man in his fifties with active COVID-19.

The V call is TRBV3-1 (or the pseudogene TRBV3-2), the J call TRBJ2-2; unclear D gene. CDR1 is LGHDT, CDR2 YNNKEL, per germline (reference sequence). This CDR3 has 13 amino acids. V was clipped by 0 bases and J by 7 bases, with 6 bases between them. As DNA, the CDR3 is TGTGCCAGCAGCCAAGATCTGAGCGGGGAGCTGTTTTTT. This gives the protein CASSQDLSGELFF.

The rearrangement uses TRBV5-1 and TRBJ2-3, with D maybe TRBD2 (5 bases). This CDR3 comprises 17 residues. Germline values: CDR1 SGHRS, CDR2 YFSETQ. Trimming removed 1 base at V and 3 bases at J, with 18 bases between. The chain's CDR3 is CASSLRRASGGTDTQYF. As DNA, the CDR3 is TGCGCCAGCAGCTTGAGAAGGGCCAGCGGTGGTACAGATACGCAGTATTTT.

This clone was recorded only once. This chain connects TRBV7-3 to TRBJ2-3, with 7 bases identical to TRBD2. V gave up 6 bases and J gave up 5 bases; unmatched junction bases: 8. CDR3 length: 14 residues. CDR1 SGHTA and CDR2 FQGTGA come from the germline V gene. As DNA, the CDR3 is TGTGCCAGCAGTTATCGGGGAGGGGTAGATACGCAGTATTTT. Its protein product is CASSYRGGVDTQYF.

V and J are TRBV3-1 (or the pseudogene TRBV3-2) and TRBJ2-3; no clear D. This CDR3 has 17 amino acids. V was pared by 1 base and J by 1 base, with 15 bases between. CDR1 and CDR2 (germline): LGHDT, YNNKEL (reference sequence). CDR3 residues: CASSQGAVNTRTDTQYF. The CDR3 DNA reads as TGTGCCAGCAGCCAAGGGGCCGTCAACACCCGCACAGATACGCAGTATTTT.

The V gene is TRBV6-6, the J gene TRBJ1-6; 8 bases line up with TRBD1. CDR3 size: 15 residues. Germline values: CDR1 MNHNY, CDR2 SVGAGI (reference sequence). Trimming cost V 2 bases and J 10 bases; bases outside gene matches: 7. CDR3 protein: CASSYRTGGQSPLHF. The CDR3 nucleotides read TGTGCCAGCAGTTACCGAACAGGGGGACAATCACCCCTCCACTTT.

Here the CDR3 reads CASRLEAGVYEQYF. The CDR3 region has the DNA TGTGCCAGCAGGCTCGAGGCAGGGGTCTACGAGCAGTACTTC. This chain uses TRBV5-6 with TRBJ2-7, with D perhaps matching TRBD1 (6 bases). The CDR3 loop spans 14 amino acids. Germline values: CDR1 SGHDT, CDR2 YYEEEE. The germline V and J ends were trimmed by 5 bases and 3 bases, with 15 bases remaining between them.

The rearrangement joins TRBV1 to TRBJ2-2; TRBD2, as called in the table, went unchecked against the DNA. TRBV1 is a listed pseudogene. CDR3 length equals 20 residues. The CDR3 here is CTSSQESPTSGRENTGELFF. The CDR3, as DNA: TGCACCAGCAGCCAAGAATCCCCGACTAGCGGGAGGGAGAACACCGGGGAGCTGTTTTTT.

The chain has TRBV3-1 (or the pseudogene TRBV3-2) and TRBJ1-1; perhaps TRBD1 as D (6 bases). V was cut by 1 base and J by 2 bases, with 23 bases left in between. The CDR3 consists of 19 residues. Germline CDR1 and CDR2: LGHDT and YNNKEL (reference sequence). The CDR3 DNA follows: TGTGCCAGCAGCCAAGGGGGGGGGCCGTTAGACGGCACAAACACTGAAGCTTTCTTT. Its protein is CASSQGGGPLDGTNTEAFF.

This clone was picked up a small number of times. The chain couples TRBV5-1 to TRBJ1-2; D is uncertain. V lost 4 bases and J 3 bases, leaving 13 bases between the germline ends. Per germline, CDR1 SGHRS and CDR2 YFSETQ. This CDR3 is 14 amino acids long. CDR3: CASSPDGGYYGYTF. DNA for the CDR3: TGCGCCAGCAGCCCAGACGGCGGCTACTATGGCTACACCTTC.

This clone came up once. The chain's CDR3 is CASSYGEGTQPQHF. Here the CDR3 DNA reads TGTGCCAGCAGTTACGGGGAGGGCACTCAGCCCCAGCATTTT. The chain is built from TRBV6-6 and TRBJ1-5; D unclear. Germline V lookup: CDR1 MNHNY, CDR2 SVGAGI (reference sequence). With 2 bases removed from V and 6 bases from J, the gap between germline ends came to 11 bases. The CDR3 has 14 residues.

The V call is TRBV21-1, the J call TRBJ1-1; no DNA check was done on the table's D call, TRBD1. TRBV21-1 is a documented pseudogene. The CDR3 is 17 residues long. The CDR3 DNA reads TGTGCCAGCAGCACCGGACAGGGAGGCACTGGGAACACTGAAGCTTTCTTT. Its translation is CASSTGQGGTGNTEAFF.

The rearrangement joins TRBV5-1 to TRBJ2-3; possibly TRBD2 for D (6 bases). Germline CDR1 is SGHRS and CDR2 is YFSETQ. V lost 0 bases, J lost 4 bases, and 9 bases lay in between. The CDR3 runs 14 residues. The CDR3 region is CASSLAVAADTQYF. For the CDR3, the DNA is TGCGCCAGCAGCTTGGCGGTAGCGGCAGATACGCAGTATTTT.

The V gene is TRBV7-9, the J gene TRBJ2-7; 10 positions agree with TRBD1. The CDR3 length is 14 residues. Germline V gives CDR1 SEHNR, CDR2 FQNEAQ (reference sequence). The chain's CDR3 is CAIRPATGGNEQYF. The CDR3 coding sequence is TGTGCGATACGACCGGCGACAGGGGGCAACGAGCAGTACTTC.

Here the CDR3 DNA reads TGTGCCAGCAGTGACCTAAGACAGGCGCTGATGAACACTGAAGCTTTCTTT. As protein: CASSDLRQALMNTEAFF. V and J are TRBV25-1 and TRBJ1-1, with a tentative D call TRBD1 (6 bases). There are 17 residues in the CDR3. V was trimmed by 3 bases and J by 0 bases, leaving 17 bases between them. CDR1 and CDR2 (germline): MGHDK, SYGVNS. Together with reference TRBV25-1 and TRBJ1-1, the CDR3 gives the full variable domain: EADIYQTPRYLVIGTGKKITLECSQTMGHDKMYWYQQDPGMELHLIHYSYGVNSTEKGDLSSESTVSRIRTEHFPLTLESARPSHTSQYLCASSDLRQALMNTEAFFGQGTRLTVV.

J is TRBJ2-1 and V is TRBV7-2; D is undetermined. The CDR3 is made up of 13 amino acids. Deletions cut 8 bases from V and 0 bases from J, with 8 bases between. CDR1 and CDR2 (germline): SGHTA, FQGNSA. CDR3: CASPRNSYNEQFF. CDR3 DNA: TGTGCCAGCCCGAGGAACTCCTACAATGAGCAGTTCTTC.

The V gene is TRBV3-1 (or the pseudogene TRBV3-2), the J gene TRBJ2-5, with TRBD2 as a possible D gene (6 bases). The CDR3 length is 16 residues. Germline lookup yields CDR1 LGHDT and CDR2 YNNKEL (reference sequence). V lost 5 bases and J lost 5, with 21 bases in between. DNA for the CDR3: TGTGCCAGCAGCTTCGGGGAGACTACCCTAGCGGAGACCCAGTACTTC. Translation gives CASSFGETTLAETQYF.

Notes on this clone: The germline gene is not matched at one end of the junction; a read error may be the cause. The V call is TRBV2, the J call TRBJ2-7; D call uncertain. Germline CDR1 SNHLY, CDR2 FYNNEI. The length of the CDR3 is 13 residues. CDR3 DNA sequence: TGTGCCAGCAGTGAAGCAAGAACTGGTGAGCGGTACTTC. Protein: CASSEARTGERYF.

The chain couples TRBV25-1 to TRBJ2-7, with unresolved D. This CDR3 has 15 residues. Germline CDR1 reads MGHDK; CDR2 reads SYGVNS. Deletions cut 2 bases from V and 0 bases from J, with 11 bases between. CDR3 sequence reads: CASSEGLRSSYEQYF. As DNA, the CDR3 is TGTGCCAGCAGTGAAGGGTTAAGGAGCTCCTACGAGCAGTACTTC.

The rearrangement joins TRBV6-1 to TRBJ1-1; 11 bases agree with TRBD1. This CDR3 is 16 amino acids long. Losses at the gene ends were 2 bases for V and 6 bases for J; bases not matched to a gene: 8. Germline CDR1 reads MNHNS; CDR2 reads SASEGT. In DNA form, the CDR3 reads TGTGCCAGCAGTGAAAGGGGACAGGGGGAAGGGGCTGAAGCTTTCTTT. This sequence encodes CASSERGQGEGAEAFF.

There are a few counts of this clone. CDR3: CASSYSPGVAYEQYF. The CDR3 coding sequence is TGTGCCAGCAGTTACTCACCCGGGGTCGCCTACGAGCAGTACTTC. V is TRBV6-5 and J is TRBJ2-7; possible D gene TRBD2, 5 bases. V was clipped by 0 bases and J by 2 bases, with 11 bases between them. This CDR3 is 15 amino acids long. Germline CDR1 MNHEY, CDR2 SVGAGI.